This T cell receptor beta chain is from a study of monozygotic twins with inflammatory bowel disease. No DNA is given; TCRdb re-called the 5' RACE reads and lists each CDR3 protein once. The repertoire table contains about 300,000 distinct CDR3 sequences. The CDR3 contains 13 residues. Germline V gene sequence: CDR1 MNHEY, CDR2 SMNVEV (reference sequence). The chain recombines TRBV27 with TRBJ2-1. The receptor comes from a human donor with ulcerative colitis or Crohn's disease, or a healthy co-twin of an affected twin (not recorded which). Sequenced: blood. CDR3 in amino acids: CASSTSYNNEQFF.